What follows are 3 T cell receptor beta chains derived from one specimen sequenced in a study of blood T cell repertoires in COVID-19 (dated by TCRdb to the early 2020s). Library preparation employed the immunoSEQ multiplex PCR assay. Entries here come from immuneACCESS through TCRdb and include only in-frame sequences with V and J called. Some clones fail to appear in such tables; in the studies checked, an unresolved V gene covers under half of the shortfall, and the cause of the remainder is unknown. Counted in this sample were 200,000 to 250,000 clones; more than 70% of them appeared once. 9.5% to 15% of the sample is in the top ten clones. The sequenced material came from peripheral blood. These receptor sequences come from a human donor in a cohort sampled during active COVID-19.

V and J are TRBV19 and TRBJ1-4; D is unclear. Trimming took off 7 bases at V and 1 base at J, with 13 bases between the two ends. CDR3 size: 15 residues. Per germline, CDR1 LNHDA and CDR2 SQIVND (reference sequence). CDR3 in DNA: TGTGCCAGTAAGGCCGGGGAGGAAACTAATGAAAAACTGTTTTTT. Amino acids: CASKAGEETNEKLFF.

This clone occurred a few times. The V and J genes are TRBV10-3 and TRBJ2-7, with D uncertain. Per germline, CDR1 ENHRY and CDR2 SYGVKD. Trimming stripped 0 bases from V and 5 bases from J, with 5 bases between. This CDR3 spans 12 amino acids. CDR3 sequence reads: CAISESIDEQYF. In nucleotides, the CDR3 is TGTGCCATCAGTGAGTCGATAGACGAGCAGTACTTC.

This clone was seen more than once but under ten times. The chain uses TRBV3-1 (or the pseudogene TRBV3-2) and TRBJ2-7, with a weak D call TRBD1 (6 bases). In germline, CDR1 is LGHDT, CDR2 YNNKEL (reference sequence). Deletions cut 0 bases from V and 7 bases from J, with 7 bases between. The CDR3 runs 12 residues. This CDR3 is CASSQDQGEQYF. The CDR3 region has the DNA TGTGCCAGCAGCCAAGATCAGGGGGAGCAGTACTTC.